This entry lists 18 T cell receptor beta chains sequenced from one sample in a study of beta chain features in type 1 diabetes. All of the isolated RNA was reverse transcribed, so expressed TCRB transcripts were sequenced. Repertoires were generated with immunoSEQ multiplex PCR, while TCRdb's copy carries only in-frame clones and drops some. The repertoire holds hundreds of thousands of clones, with 15% as singletons. No cognate antigen is known for these TCRs. Notes on the study in general: Shorter TCRB CDR3s, moderately but significantly so, marked every one of the four CD4+ subsets in Type 1 diabetes patients.

Sequenced sample: naive CD4+ T cells from blood. The receptors derive from a young man with type 1 diabetes.

The V gene is TRBV7-6, the J gene TRBJ2-2, with 8 bases matching TRBD1. J was trimmed by 6 bases and V by 5 bases; bases with no gene match: 8. The CDR3 totals 15 residues. In germline, CDR1 is SGHVS, CDR2 FNYEAQ. CDR3 residues: CASSVDRVGAGELFF. CDR3 DNA: TGTGCCAGCAGCGTGGACAGGGTAGGGGCCGGGGAGCTGTTTTTT.

The rearrangement joins TRBV7-2 to TRBJ1-1; TRBD1 agrees at 8 bases. The CDR3 runs to 14 residues. CDR1 is SGHTA, CDR2 FQGNSA, per germline. Trimming cost V 5 bases and J 11 bases; bases outside gene matches: 13. In DNA, the CDR3 is TGTGCCAGCAGCCCTGGCCAGGGGGCAATTAAGGCTTTCTTT. Translating gives CASSPGQGAIKAFF.

The chain joins TRBV6-1 to TRBJ1-2; 9 bases agree with TRBD1. The germline V gene has CDR1 MNHNS and CDR2 SASEGT. The V and J ends lost 8 bases and 4 bases, in that order; junction bases with no gene match: 5. This CDR3 is 13 amino acids long. Written as DNA, the CDR3 is TGTGCCAGCGACTTGGACAGGGGCTATGGCTACACCTTC. This translates into CASDLDRGYGYTF.

This clone appeared once. The chain links TRBV11-3 to TRBJ2-7; D gene unclear. The germline CDR1 and CDR2 sequences are SGHNT and YENEEA. V lost 5 bases and J 1 base, leaving 12 bases between the germline ends. The CDR3 loop spans 14 amino acids. The CDR3 DNA reads TGTGCCAGCAGCCTGGGCGATGAATCCTACGAGCAGTACTTC. As protein: CASSLGDESYEQYF.

The rearrangement joins TRBV5-1 to TRBJ2-1; no clear D. CDR3 size: 15 residues. With 2 bases removed from V and 8 bases from J, the gap between germline ends came to 17 bases. Germline CDR1 SGHRS, CDR2 YFSETQ. CDR3 nucleotide sequence: TGCGCCAGCAGCTTCACGCCCTCAGATTTGGATGAGCAGTTCTTC. Translation: CASSFTPSDLDEQFF. Combining the CDR3 with reference TRBV5-1 and TRBJ2-1 gives the whole variable domain KAGVTQTPRYLIKTRGQQVTLSCSPISGHRSVSWYQQTPGQGLQFLFEYFSETQRNKGNFPGRFSGRQFSNSRSEMNVSTLELGDSALYLCASSFTPSDLDEQFFGPGTRLTVL.

This clone was found a few times. The V gene is TRBV18, the J gene TRBJ2-1; TRBD2 might be the D (5 bases). Germline CDR1 KGHSH, CDR2 LQKENI. Trimming took 4 bases from V and 0 from J, leaving 13 bases between them. The length of the CDR3 is 16 residues. The chain's CDR3 is CASSLRAALSYNEQFF. The CDR3 DNA is TGTGCCAGCTCACTCAGAGCGGCCCTCTCCTACAATGAGCAGTTCTTC.

The rearrangement joins TRBV2 to TRBJ1-4; 10 bases fit TRBD1. Losses at the gene ends were 8 bases for V and 7 bases for J; bases not matched to a gene: 10. The germline gives CDR1 SNHLY, CDR2 FYNNEI. The length of the CDR3 is 15 residues. CDR3 residues: CASAGQGQSAEKLFF. CDR3 DNA: TGTGCCAGCGCGGGACAGGGGCAGTCGGCTGAAAAACTGTTTTTT.

This rearrangement joins TRBV27 to TRBJ1-5, with D uncertain. The CDR3 is 13 residues long. In germline, CDR1 is MNHEY, CDR2 SMNVEV (reference sequence). V lost 0 bases, J lost 4 bases, and 4 bases lay in between. CDR3 bases: TGTGCCAGCAGTTTATCGGCTAATCAGCCCCAGCATTTT. Residues: CASSLSANQPQHF.

The gene calls are TRBV9 and TRBJ2-3; 10 bases align to TRBD2. V lost 4 bases, J lost 6 bases, and 20 bases stayed unmatched. The CDR3 sequence is 19 residues long. Germline V gene sequence: CDR1 SGDLS, CDR2 YYNGEE. As DNA, the CDR3 is TGTGCCAGCAGCTCCCCGGGACAGGTAGCGGGGGGCCTCGACGATACGCAGTATTTT. It is translated as CASSSPGQVAGGLDDTQYF.

Regarding this clone: The same CDR3 arises from other DNA sequences in this sample as well. The chain links TRBV30 to TRBJ2-1; TRBD2 is a possible D gene (6 bases). The V end lost 0 bases, the J end lost 7 bases, and 7 bases lay between the germline ends. The CDR3 is 12 amino acids. Germline V lookup: CDR1 GTSNPN, CDR2 SVGIG (reference sequence). The CDR3 protein is CAWSVRGNEQFF. The CDR3 nucleotides read TGTGCCTGGAGTGTACGGGGGAATGAGCAGTTCTTC.

The J gene is TRBJ2-7, the V gene TRBV30, with D possibly being TRBD1 (6 bases). V lost 5 bases and J 1 base, leaving 12 bases between the germline ends. The CDR3 is made up of 13 amino acids. Germline-derived CDR1 and CDR2 are GTSNPN and SVGIG (reference sequence). CDR3 residues: CAWQRQVSYEQYF. CDR3 DNA: TGTGCCTGGCAAAGACAGGTATCCTACGAGCAGTACTTC.

This sequence joins TRBV27 and TRBJ2-7; 9 bases fit TRBD1. The CDR3 has 15 residues. The J segment lost 4 bases and the V segment lost 5 bases, leaving 9 bases of the junction unmatched. CDR1 and CDR2 (germline): MNHEY, SMNVEV (reference sequence). As DNA, the CDR3 is TGTGCCAGCAGTCGATCGACAGGGGGGGATTACGAGCAGTACTTC. Protein sequence: CASSRSTGGDYEQYF.

This clone was observed a handful of times. The J gene is TRBJ2-2, the V gene TRBV25-1, with TRBD2 matching over 12 bases. Germline V gives CDR1 MGHDK, CDR2 SYGVNS. The CDR3 covers 17 residues. Trimming removed 4 bases from V and 3 bases from J; junction bases left unmatched: 6. This CDR3 is CASSVLAGGGHTGELFF. Written as DNA, the CDR3 is TGTGCCAGCAGTGTACTAGCGGGAGGTGGTCACACCGGGGAGCTGTTTTTT. Variable domain in full (rest from reference TRBV25-1 and TRBJ2-2): EADIYQTPRYLVIGTGKKITLECSQTMGHDKMYWYQQDPGMELHLIHYSYGVNSTEKGDLSSESTVSRIRTEHFPLTLESARPSHTSQYLCASSVLAGGGHTGELFFGEGSRLTVL.

J is TRBJ2-1 and V is TRBV7-2; 10 positions agree with TRBD2. The CDR3 consists of 15 residues. The germline gives CDR1 SGHTA, CDR2 FQGNSA. V gave up 5 bases and J gave up 8 bases; unmatched junction bases: 9. The CDR3: CASSPGLAVGDEQFF. In DNA, the CDR3 is TGTGCCAGCAGCCCCGGACTAGCGGTCGGGGATGAGCAGTTCTTC.

J is TRBJ1-1 and V is TRBV30; 7 bases fit TRBD1. The V segment lost 0 bases and the J segment 11 bases; nucleotides outside the gene matches: 9. From germline, CDR1 is GTSNPN and CDR2 SVGIG (reference sequence). The CDR3 has 13 residues. CDR3 bases: TGTGCCTGGAGTGTTAGGGGGCGAGTGGGCGCTTTCTTT. It is translated as CAWSVRGRVGAFF.

The chain employs TRBV18 and TRBJ1-6, with TRBD1 matching 8 bases. The CDR3 consists of 15 residues. J lost 10 bases, V lost 3 bases, and 8 bases had no gene match. CDR1 is KGHSH, CDR2 LQKENI, per germline. Here the CDR3 DNA reads TGTGCCAGCTCACCGCAGACAGGGGAGGGGTCACCCCTCCACTTT. Translating it yields CASSPQTGEGSPLHF.

This clone came up a few times. V is TRBV9 and J is TRBJ2-7, with 9 bases fitting TRBD1. CDR1 is SGDLS and CDR2 is YYNGEE in the germline V gene. J lost 6 bases, V lost 0 bases, and 13 bases had no gene match. The CDR3 has 17 amino acids. The CDR3, as DNA: TGTGCCAGCAGCGTAGATCCCACTGGACAGGGGATGGGCGAGCAGTACTTC. Its translation is CASSVDPTGQGMGEQYF.

There are a few counts of this clone. This chain uses TRBV9 with TRBJ2-3, with TRBD1 matching 9 bases. There are 15 residues in the CDR3. Germline trimming cut 2 bases from V and 6 bases from J; bases unmatched to any gene: 7. Germline V gives CDR1 SGDLS, CDR2 YYNGEE. CDR3 region: CASSVRDRDPDTQYF. CDR3 DNA sequence: TGTGCCAGCAGCGTTCGGGACAGGGATCCGGATACGCAGTATTTT.